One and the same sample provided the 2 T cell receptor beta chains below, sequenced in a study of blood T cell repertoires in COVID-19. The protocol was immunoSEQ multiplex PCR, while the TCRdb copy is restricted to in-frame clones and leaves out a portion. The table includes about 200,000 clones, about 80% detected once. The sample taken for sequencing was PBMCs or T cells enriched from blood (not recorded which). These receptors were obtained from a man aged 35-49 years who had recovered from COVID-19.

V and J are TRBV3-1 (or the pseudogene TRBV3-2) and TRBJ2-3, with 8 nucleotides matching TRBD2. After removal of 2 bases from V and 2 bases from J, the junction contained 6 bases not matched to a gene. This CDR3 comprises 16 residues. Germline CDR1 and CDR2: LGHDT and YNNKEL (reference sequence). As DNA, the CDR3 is TGTGCCAGCAGCCAACAAATTAGCGGGGCCACAGATACGCAGTATTTT. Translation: CASSQQISGATDTQYF.

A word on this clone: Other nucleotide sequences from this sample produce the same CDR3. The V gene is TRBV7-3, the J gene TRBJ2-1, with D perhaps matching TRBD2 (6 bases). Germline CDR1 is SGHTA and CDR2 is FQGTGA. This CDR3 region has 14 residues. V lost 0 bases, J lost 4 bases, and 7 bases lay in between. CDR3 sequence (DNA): TGTGCCAGCAGCTTAACTAGCGGTTACAATGAGCAGTTCTTC. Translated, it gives CASSLTSGYNEQFF.